This T cell receptor (beta chain) was identified during a study of CD8+CD57+ T cells in acquired aplastic anemia. The ends were cut back, 11 bases at V and 2 bases at J, with 19 bases in the middle. CDR1 and CDR2 (germline): SGHDN, FVKESK. This CDR3 contains 15 residues. Regarding this clonotype: Its antigen is as yet unknown.

Findings and caveats of the study: Patients and controls turned out to have roughly 29 CD8+ CDR3 sequences in common.

Genomic DNA was employed as the template in profiling TCR beta VDJ and CDR3. TCRdb re-analysed the reads in MiXCR, keeping a single row per CDR3 protein. In the table there are about 220,000 distinct CDR3 sequences, roughly 35% of which are singletons. The chain combines TRBV14 with TRBJ2-1, with D perhaps TRBD1 or TRBD2 (5 bases each). Sequenced input: sorted CD4+, CD8+, or CD8+CD57+ T cells (not recorded which) from PBMCs. The sequence was collected from a human donor in good health, serving as a control. The CDR3 region has the DNA TGTGCCCACGGGAATTTGGGGCCAGCCTACAATGAGCAGTTCTTC. Amino acid sequence: CAHGNLGPAYNEQFF.